This T cell receptor (beta chain) was documented in a study of cytomegalovirus exposure and HLA in healthy donors. Overall study findings and caveats: A later analysis linked 15,000 to 20,000 TCR beta sequences to HLA alleles at 0.05 false discovery rate. Reports indicate that TCR beta sequences accurately predicted the HLA-A and HLA-B alleles of most subjects. The dataset shows that most TCR sequences were rare, while some public TCRs occurred in many donors.

Trimming removed 3 bases from V and 2 bases from J, with 6 bases in between. There are 13 residues in the CDR3. The germline gives CDR1 SGHRS, CDR2 YFSETQ. This clone was observed a single time. Its target is unknown. It was with 60 Vbeta and 13 Jbeta primers that the PCR ran. Assay used: immunoSEQ multiplex PCR; TCRdb lists only in-frame clones, some missing. Counted here are around 130,000 clones, 65% to 80% occurring once; the ten biggest clones make up over 1.5%. This receptor was identified in a woman in her forties in good health and CMV-seronegative. Sequenced: PBMCs. The V call is TRBV5-1, the J call TRBJ2-1, with D unclear. CDR3 DNA sequence: TGCGCCAGCAGCTCCGACACCTACAATGAGCAGTTCTTC. It yields the protein CASSSDTYNEQFF.